What follows are 27 T cell receptor beta chains derived from one specimen sequenced in a study of radiotherapy plus CTLA-4 blockade in lung cancer (dated by TCRdb to 2016 to 2018). Libraries were constructed by the immunoSEQ multiplex PCR assay. As stored in TCRdb, this immuneACCESS dataset retains in-frame rearrangements with V and J assigned. A fraction of the clones does not appear; measured against another copy, unresolved V genes explain less than half of the discrepancy, and the remainder lacks a known reason. The sample data list 40,000 to 55,000 clones, and over 60% of these were observed just once. Approximately 2.5% of the sample goes to the ten largest clones. Sample: peripheral blood, taken from a patient treated with radiotherapy plus ipilimumab. These receptor sequences come from a human donor with non-small cell lung cancer whose response to radiotherapy plus ipilimumab could not be evaluated.

This sequence joins TRBV29-1 and TRBJ1-4; the D is unclear. V was cut by 1 base and J by 0 bases, with 12 bases left in between. This CDR3 contains 16 residues. Germline CDR1 SQVTM, CDR2 ANQGSEA. CDR3 DNA sequence: TGCAGCGTTGAAGGGGCAGAACCAACAACTAATGAAAAACTGTTTTTT. It translates to CSVEGAEPTTNEKLFF.

The chain recombines TRBV4-3 with TRBJ2-7; maybe TRBD2 (5 bases). CDR3 size: 14 residues. The V end lost 3 bases, the J end lost 4 bases, and 13 bases lay between the germline ends. Germline values: CDR1 LGHNA, CDR2 YSLEER. The DNA of the CDR3 is TGCGCCAGCAGCCAGGAACCGGGGAGTTACGAGCAGTACTTC. Residues: CASSQEPGSYEQYF.

This clone was seen more than once but under ten times. This chain connects TRBV7-3 to TRBJ2-2; a possible D gene is TRBD2 (6 bases). There are 15 residues in the CDR3. Trimming shortened V by 2 bases and J by 3 bases, and 10 bases separated the two germline ends. Germline V CDR1 and CDR2: SGHTA, FQGTGA. CDR3 residues: CASSLSGVDTGELFF. The CDR3 bases are TGTGCCAGCAGCTTATCGGGAGTAGACACCGGGGAGCTGTTTTTT. The full variable domain, rest sourced from reference TRBV7-3 and TRBJ2-2, is GAGVSQTPSNKVTEKGKYVELRCDPISGHTALYWYRQSLGQGPEFLIYFQGTGAADDSGLPNDRFFAVRPEGSVSTLKIQRTERGDSAVYLCASSLSGVDTGELFFGEGSRLTVL.

The chain uses TRBV7-8 and TRBJ2-7; 7 nucleotides match TRBD1. The CDR3 loop spans 13 amino acids. CDR1 and CDR2 (germline): SGHVS, FQNEAQ. Unmatched junction bases numbered 0, after V lost 3 bases and J lost 1 base. This chain's CDR3 is CASSLDRSYEQYF. CDR3 bases: TGTGCCAGCAGCTTGGACAGGTCCTACGAGCAGTACTTC.

This clone was found a few times. The chain carries TRBV28 and TRBJ1-6; tentatively, D is TRBD1 (6 bases). Germline-derived CDR1 and CDR2 are MDHEN and SYDVKM. The CDR3 contains 15 residues. Trimming pared 8 bases from V and 5 bases from J, leaving 16 bases between. CDR3 coding DNA: TGTGCCAGCCTCCTGGGGGGGGGCGATAATTCACCCCTCCACTTT. Its translation: CASLLGGGDNSPLHF.

The chain couples TRBV7-9 to TRBJ2-4; the D gene is possibly TRBD1 (6 bases). This CDR3 comprises 18 residues. Between the trimmed V and J ends, which lost 4 bases and 0 bases, there was a span of 19 bases. Per germline, CDR1 SEHNR and CDR2 FQNEAQ (reference sequence). In DNA form, the CDR3 reads TGTGCCAGCAGCTCAGCGACAGGAGACCAACTAGCCAAAAACATTCAGTACTTC. Translation gives CASSSATGDQLAKNIQYF.

This rearrangement joins TRBV27 to TRBJ2-7; TRBD1 agrees at 11 bases. V lost 7 bases and J lost 2; bases outside the gene matches: 10. CDR1 is MNHEY, CDR2 SMNVEV, per germline (reference sequence). The CDR3 is 16 amino acids. CDR3 in amino acids: CASTSAGTGGTYEQYF. CDR3 sequence (DNA): TGTGCCAGCACCTCCGCCGGGACAGGGGGTACCTACGAGCAGTACTTC.

This clone occurred once. The chain is built from TRBV29-1 and TRBJ2-1; 8 bases line up with TRBD1. J was trimmed by 5 bases and V by 3 bases; bases with no gene match: 3. Germline assignment: CDR1 SQVTM and CDR2 ANQGSEA. CDR3 size: 13 residues. The CDR3 DNA sequence: TGCAGCGTTGACAGGGGGCAGAACAATGAGCAGTTCTTC. This translates into CSVDRGQNNEQFF.

CDR3 in amino acids: CASSLEGGGETQYF. Here the CDR3 DNA reads TGCGCCAGCAGCTTGGAGGGCGGGGGAGAGACCCAGTACTTC. The V call is TRBV5-1, the J call TRBJ2-5, with TRBD2 identical over 7 bases. This CDR3 is 14 amino acids long. The germline V gene has CDR1 SGHRS and CDR2 YFSETQ. With 0 bases clipped from V and 4 bases from J, the junction kept 3 bases outside the gene matches.

This clone was seen only a few times. The chain couples TRBV2 to TRBJ1-3, with unresolved D. The length of the CDR3 is 11 residues. CDR1 and CDR2 (germline): SNHLY, FYNNEI. Trimming took 11 bases from V and 4 from J, leaving 9 bases between them. The CDR3 bases are TGTGCCGCCCACGGGGGAAACACCATATATTTT. It encodes CAAHGGNTIYF.

This clone was observed a handful of times. The chain has TRBV25-1 and TRBJ1-1; 8 bases map to TRBD1. There are 15 residues in the CDR3. Trimming at V came to 3 bases and at J to 3 bases, leaving 6 bases not matched to a gene. CDR1 and CDR2 from the germline V gene are MGHDK and SYGVNS. CDR3 coding DNA: TGTGCCAGCAGTGATGGACAGGGCTGGTACACTGAAGCTTTCTTT. Protein product: CASSDGQGWYTEAFF.

This clone was picked up a small number of times. The V call is TRBV19, the J call TRBJ1-1; the match to TRBD1 covers 9 bases. There are 14 residues in the CDR3. Germline CDR1 is LNHDA and CDR2 is SQIVND (reference sequence). The trim removed 7 bases at V and 3 bases at J, leaving 6 bases unmatched. CDR3 coding DNA: TGTGCCAGTACCCTCGGACAGGGGTACACTGAAGCTTTCTTT. It specifies CASTLGQGYTEAFF.

This sequence joins TRBV27 and TRBJ2-3; D is possibly TRBD1 (5 bases). V was clipped by 4 bases and J by 0 bases, with 11 bases between them. Germline CDR1 MNHEY, CDR2 SMNVEV (reference sequence). CDR3 length equals 15 residues. The CDR3, as DNA: TGTGCCAGCAGTTGGCAGGGAACTAGCACAGATACGCAGTATTTT. Residues: CASSWQGTSTDTQYF.

The rearrangement links TRBV9 to TRBJ2-2; 8 positions match TRBD2. Germline V gives CDR1 SGDLS, CDR2 YYNGEE. CDR3 size: 18 residues. Losses at the gene ends were 3 bases for V and 2 bases for J; bases not matched to a gene: 12. CDR3 sequence: CASSDYPREDFNTGELFF. The CDR3 DNA follows: TGTGCCAGCAGCGACTACCCGCGGGAGGATTTCAACACCGGGGAGCTGTTTTTT.

The J gene is TRBJ2-1, the V gene TRBV5-1, with D possibly being TRBD1 (5 bases). Germline V gives CDR1 SGHRS, CDR2 YFSETQ. The germline V and J ends were trimmed by 4 bases and 0 bases, with 17 bases remaining between them. The CDR3 has 17 residues. The CDR3: CASSPVGHTNSYNEQFF. The DNA of the CDR3 is TGCGCCAGCAGCCCCGTCGGACATACGAACTCCTACAATGAGCAGTTCTTC. The full variable domain, completed using reference TRBV5-1 and TRBJ2-1, is KAGVTQTPRYLIKTRGQQVTLSCSPISGHRSVSWYQQTPGQGLQFLFEYFSETQRNKGNFPGRFSGRQFSNSRSEMNVSTLELGDSALYLCASSPVGHTNSYNEQFFGPGTRLTVL.

With regard to this clone: The junction differs from germline at one of its ends, possibly a read error. Other DNA sequences from this sample encode an identical CDR3 as well. This sequence joins TRBV2 and TRBJ1-6, with D hard to call. Germline CDR1 reads SNHLY; CDR2 reads FYNNEI. There are 15 residues in the CDR3. The CDR3 spells CASRVTSSYNSPLHF. In nucleotides, the CDR3 is TGTGCCAGCAGGGTCACGAGCTCCTATAATTCCCCCCTCCACTTT.

The rearrangement links TRBV25-1 to TRBJ2-1; possibly TRBD1 for D (6 bases). The CDR3 consists of 13 residues. Germline V gene data show CDR1 as MGHDK and CDR2 as SYGVNS. Trimming took 4 bases from V and 7 from J, leaving 11 bases between them. The CDR3 sequence is CASSVGGENEQFF. Here the CDR3 DNA reads TGTGCCAGCAGTGTAGGGGGTGAAAATGAGCAGTTCTTC.

The chain couples TRBV18 to TRBJ2-7; TRBD2 aligns across 8 bases. There are 16 residues in the CDR3. V was clipped by 5 bases and J by 5 bases; unmatched bases: 14. Looked up from germline, CDR1 is KGHSH and CDR2 is LQKENI. The CDR3 is CASSTVRSGISNEQYF. The CDR3 nucleotides read TGTGCCAGCTCAACTGTCCGTAGCGGGATTAGCAACGAGCAGTACTTC.

V usage is TRBV30 and J usage is TRBJ1-4; weak D call: TRBD1 (5 bases). Germline-derived CDR1 and CDR2 are GTSNPN and SVGIG (reference sequence). V was shortened by 8 bases and J by 7 bases, with 14 bases between the two germline ends. CDR3 length: 12 residues. The CDR3: CARGEQGEKLFF. The CDR3 DNA reads TGTGCCCGGGGGGAGCAAGGTGAAAAACTGTTTTTT.

V usage is TRBV7-3 and J usage is TRBJ2-7; 7 positions match TRBD2. The CDR3 runs 18 residues. Germline V lookup: CDR1 SGHTA, CDR2 FQGTGA. The trim removed 5 bases at V and 0 bases at J, leaving 16 bases unmatched. The CDR3 DNA follows: TGTGCCAGCAGCCCCCACTCCTGGGAGGGCCCCAGCTCCTACGAGCAGTACTTC. The encoded protein is CASSPHSWEGPSSYEQYF.

Written as DNA, the CDR3 is TGTGCCTGGGGCGGGAGGGGCTACGAGCAGTACTTC. It specifies CAWGGRGYEQYF. V and J are TRBV30 and TRBJ2-7; 9 bases are a match to TRBD2. The germline gives CDR1 GTSNPN, CDR2 SVGIG (reference sequence). CDR3 length equals 12 residues. V was pared by 5 bases and J by 3 bases, with 2 bases of the junction left unmatched.

V is TRBV4-1 and J is TRBJ2-5; 7 bases match TRBD1. CDR3 length: 18 amino acids. V was clipped by 1 base and J by 0 bases; unmatched bases: 11. CDR1 is MGHRA, CDR2 YSYEKL, per germline. CDR3 bases: TGCGCCAGCAGCCAAGGCGCGACAGGGCAGTCGTACCAAGAGACCCAGTACTTC. This translates into CASSQGATGQSYQETQYF.

The chain combines TRBV29-1 with TRBJ2-7, with 9 bases fitting TRBD1. The ends lost 6 bases at V and 3 bases at J; junction bases unmatched: 9. There are 14 residues in the CDR3. CDR1 is SQVTM and CDR2 is ANQGSEA in the germline V gene. DNA for the CDR3: TGCAGCGTGGAGGAAGACAGGGGGTACTACGAGCAGTACTTC. Translating gives CSVEEDRGYYEQYF.

The CDR3 bases are TGTGCCTGTCCCAACACGGGCGGGAGGGCTGAGCAGTTCTTC. It codes for CACPNTGGRAEQFF. The chain couples TRBV30 to TRBJ2-1, with 9 bases that match TRBD2. CDR3 size: 14 residues. The trim removed 6 bases at V and 9 bases at J, leaving 12 bases unmatched. Germline V gene sequence: CDR1 GTSNPN, CDR2 SVGIG (reference sequence).

The chain couples TRBV28 to TRBJ1-2; D possibly corresponds to TRBD1 (5 bases). Germline V CDR1 and CDR2: MDHEN, SYDVKM. The CDR3 is made up of 11 amino acids. The germline V and J ends were trimmed by 11 bases and 2 bases, with 9 bases remaining between them. CDR3 sequence reads: CAWGENYGYTF. CDR3 nucleotide sequence: TGTGCCTGGGGGGAGAACTATGGCTACACCTTC.

The V call is TRBV11-2, the J call TRBJ2-7, with D possibly being TRBD2 (5 bases). The length of the CDR3 is 14 residues. Germline assignment: CDR1 SGHAT and CDR2 FQNNGV. Trimming took off 8 bases at V and 2 bases at J, with 16 bases between the two ends. CDR3 region: CASARAGKTYEQYF. The CDR3, as DNA: TGTGCCAGCGCACGGGCGGGCAAGACCTACGAGCAGTACTTC.

The chain uses TRBV28 and TRBJ2-5; TRBD1 agrees at 7 bases. Germline trimming cut 3 bases from V and 1 base from J; bases unmatched to any gene: 5. This CDR3 is 15 amino acids long. Germline CDR1 is MDHEN and CDR2 is SYDVKM. CDR3 protein: CASSFDRVFQETQYF. CDR3 in DNA: TGTGCCAGCAGTTTCGACAGGGTCTTCCAAGAGACCCAGTACTTC.